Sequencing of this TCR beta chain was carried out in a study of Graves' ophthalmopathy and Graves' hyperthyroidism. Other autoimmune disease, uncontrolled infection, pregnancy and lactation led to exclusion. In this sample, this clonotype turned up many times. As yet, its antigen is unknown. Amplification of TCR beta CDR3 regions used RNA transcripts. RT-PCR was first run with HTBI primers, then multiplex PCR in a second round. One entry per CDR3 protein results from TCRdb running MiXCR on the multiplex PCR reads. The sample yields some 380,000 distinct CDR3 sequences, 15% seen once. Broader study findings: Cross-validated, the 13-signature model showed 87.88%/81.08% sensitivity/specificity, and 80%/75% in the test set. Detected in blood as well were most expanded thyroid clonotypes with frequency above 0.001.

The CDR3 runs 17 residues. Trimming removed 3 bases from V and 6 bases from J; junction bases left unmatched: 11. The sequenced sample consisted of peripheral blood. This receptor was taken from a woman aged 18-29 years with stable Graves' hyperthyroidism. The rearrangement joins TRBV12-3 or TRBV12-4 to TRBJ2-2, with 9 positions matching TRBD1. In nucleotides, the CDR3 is TGTGCCAGCAGTTTCATAGGGACAGGGCCCCTGGCCGGGGAGCTGTTTTTT. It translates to CASSFIGTGPLAGELFF.